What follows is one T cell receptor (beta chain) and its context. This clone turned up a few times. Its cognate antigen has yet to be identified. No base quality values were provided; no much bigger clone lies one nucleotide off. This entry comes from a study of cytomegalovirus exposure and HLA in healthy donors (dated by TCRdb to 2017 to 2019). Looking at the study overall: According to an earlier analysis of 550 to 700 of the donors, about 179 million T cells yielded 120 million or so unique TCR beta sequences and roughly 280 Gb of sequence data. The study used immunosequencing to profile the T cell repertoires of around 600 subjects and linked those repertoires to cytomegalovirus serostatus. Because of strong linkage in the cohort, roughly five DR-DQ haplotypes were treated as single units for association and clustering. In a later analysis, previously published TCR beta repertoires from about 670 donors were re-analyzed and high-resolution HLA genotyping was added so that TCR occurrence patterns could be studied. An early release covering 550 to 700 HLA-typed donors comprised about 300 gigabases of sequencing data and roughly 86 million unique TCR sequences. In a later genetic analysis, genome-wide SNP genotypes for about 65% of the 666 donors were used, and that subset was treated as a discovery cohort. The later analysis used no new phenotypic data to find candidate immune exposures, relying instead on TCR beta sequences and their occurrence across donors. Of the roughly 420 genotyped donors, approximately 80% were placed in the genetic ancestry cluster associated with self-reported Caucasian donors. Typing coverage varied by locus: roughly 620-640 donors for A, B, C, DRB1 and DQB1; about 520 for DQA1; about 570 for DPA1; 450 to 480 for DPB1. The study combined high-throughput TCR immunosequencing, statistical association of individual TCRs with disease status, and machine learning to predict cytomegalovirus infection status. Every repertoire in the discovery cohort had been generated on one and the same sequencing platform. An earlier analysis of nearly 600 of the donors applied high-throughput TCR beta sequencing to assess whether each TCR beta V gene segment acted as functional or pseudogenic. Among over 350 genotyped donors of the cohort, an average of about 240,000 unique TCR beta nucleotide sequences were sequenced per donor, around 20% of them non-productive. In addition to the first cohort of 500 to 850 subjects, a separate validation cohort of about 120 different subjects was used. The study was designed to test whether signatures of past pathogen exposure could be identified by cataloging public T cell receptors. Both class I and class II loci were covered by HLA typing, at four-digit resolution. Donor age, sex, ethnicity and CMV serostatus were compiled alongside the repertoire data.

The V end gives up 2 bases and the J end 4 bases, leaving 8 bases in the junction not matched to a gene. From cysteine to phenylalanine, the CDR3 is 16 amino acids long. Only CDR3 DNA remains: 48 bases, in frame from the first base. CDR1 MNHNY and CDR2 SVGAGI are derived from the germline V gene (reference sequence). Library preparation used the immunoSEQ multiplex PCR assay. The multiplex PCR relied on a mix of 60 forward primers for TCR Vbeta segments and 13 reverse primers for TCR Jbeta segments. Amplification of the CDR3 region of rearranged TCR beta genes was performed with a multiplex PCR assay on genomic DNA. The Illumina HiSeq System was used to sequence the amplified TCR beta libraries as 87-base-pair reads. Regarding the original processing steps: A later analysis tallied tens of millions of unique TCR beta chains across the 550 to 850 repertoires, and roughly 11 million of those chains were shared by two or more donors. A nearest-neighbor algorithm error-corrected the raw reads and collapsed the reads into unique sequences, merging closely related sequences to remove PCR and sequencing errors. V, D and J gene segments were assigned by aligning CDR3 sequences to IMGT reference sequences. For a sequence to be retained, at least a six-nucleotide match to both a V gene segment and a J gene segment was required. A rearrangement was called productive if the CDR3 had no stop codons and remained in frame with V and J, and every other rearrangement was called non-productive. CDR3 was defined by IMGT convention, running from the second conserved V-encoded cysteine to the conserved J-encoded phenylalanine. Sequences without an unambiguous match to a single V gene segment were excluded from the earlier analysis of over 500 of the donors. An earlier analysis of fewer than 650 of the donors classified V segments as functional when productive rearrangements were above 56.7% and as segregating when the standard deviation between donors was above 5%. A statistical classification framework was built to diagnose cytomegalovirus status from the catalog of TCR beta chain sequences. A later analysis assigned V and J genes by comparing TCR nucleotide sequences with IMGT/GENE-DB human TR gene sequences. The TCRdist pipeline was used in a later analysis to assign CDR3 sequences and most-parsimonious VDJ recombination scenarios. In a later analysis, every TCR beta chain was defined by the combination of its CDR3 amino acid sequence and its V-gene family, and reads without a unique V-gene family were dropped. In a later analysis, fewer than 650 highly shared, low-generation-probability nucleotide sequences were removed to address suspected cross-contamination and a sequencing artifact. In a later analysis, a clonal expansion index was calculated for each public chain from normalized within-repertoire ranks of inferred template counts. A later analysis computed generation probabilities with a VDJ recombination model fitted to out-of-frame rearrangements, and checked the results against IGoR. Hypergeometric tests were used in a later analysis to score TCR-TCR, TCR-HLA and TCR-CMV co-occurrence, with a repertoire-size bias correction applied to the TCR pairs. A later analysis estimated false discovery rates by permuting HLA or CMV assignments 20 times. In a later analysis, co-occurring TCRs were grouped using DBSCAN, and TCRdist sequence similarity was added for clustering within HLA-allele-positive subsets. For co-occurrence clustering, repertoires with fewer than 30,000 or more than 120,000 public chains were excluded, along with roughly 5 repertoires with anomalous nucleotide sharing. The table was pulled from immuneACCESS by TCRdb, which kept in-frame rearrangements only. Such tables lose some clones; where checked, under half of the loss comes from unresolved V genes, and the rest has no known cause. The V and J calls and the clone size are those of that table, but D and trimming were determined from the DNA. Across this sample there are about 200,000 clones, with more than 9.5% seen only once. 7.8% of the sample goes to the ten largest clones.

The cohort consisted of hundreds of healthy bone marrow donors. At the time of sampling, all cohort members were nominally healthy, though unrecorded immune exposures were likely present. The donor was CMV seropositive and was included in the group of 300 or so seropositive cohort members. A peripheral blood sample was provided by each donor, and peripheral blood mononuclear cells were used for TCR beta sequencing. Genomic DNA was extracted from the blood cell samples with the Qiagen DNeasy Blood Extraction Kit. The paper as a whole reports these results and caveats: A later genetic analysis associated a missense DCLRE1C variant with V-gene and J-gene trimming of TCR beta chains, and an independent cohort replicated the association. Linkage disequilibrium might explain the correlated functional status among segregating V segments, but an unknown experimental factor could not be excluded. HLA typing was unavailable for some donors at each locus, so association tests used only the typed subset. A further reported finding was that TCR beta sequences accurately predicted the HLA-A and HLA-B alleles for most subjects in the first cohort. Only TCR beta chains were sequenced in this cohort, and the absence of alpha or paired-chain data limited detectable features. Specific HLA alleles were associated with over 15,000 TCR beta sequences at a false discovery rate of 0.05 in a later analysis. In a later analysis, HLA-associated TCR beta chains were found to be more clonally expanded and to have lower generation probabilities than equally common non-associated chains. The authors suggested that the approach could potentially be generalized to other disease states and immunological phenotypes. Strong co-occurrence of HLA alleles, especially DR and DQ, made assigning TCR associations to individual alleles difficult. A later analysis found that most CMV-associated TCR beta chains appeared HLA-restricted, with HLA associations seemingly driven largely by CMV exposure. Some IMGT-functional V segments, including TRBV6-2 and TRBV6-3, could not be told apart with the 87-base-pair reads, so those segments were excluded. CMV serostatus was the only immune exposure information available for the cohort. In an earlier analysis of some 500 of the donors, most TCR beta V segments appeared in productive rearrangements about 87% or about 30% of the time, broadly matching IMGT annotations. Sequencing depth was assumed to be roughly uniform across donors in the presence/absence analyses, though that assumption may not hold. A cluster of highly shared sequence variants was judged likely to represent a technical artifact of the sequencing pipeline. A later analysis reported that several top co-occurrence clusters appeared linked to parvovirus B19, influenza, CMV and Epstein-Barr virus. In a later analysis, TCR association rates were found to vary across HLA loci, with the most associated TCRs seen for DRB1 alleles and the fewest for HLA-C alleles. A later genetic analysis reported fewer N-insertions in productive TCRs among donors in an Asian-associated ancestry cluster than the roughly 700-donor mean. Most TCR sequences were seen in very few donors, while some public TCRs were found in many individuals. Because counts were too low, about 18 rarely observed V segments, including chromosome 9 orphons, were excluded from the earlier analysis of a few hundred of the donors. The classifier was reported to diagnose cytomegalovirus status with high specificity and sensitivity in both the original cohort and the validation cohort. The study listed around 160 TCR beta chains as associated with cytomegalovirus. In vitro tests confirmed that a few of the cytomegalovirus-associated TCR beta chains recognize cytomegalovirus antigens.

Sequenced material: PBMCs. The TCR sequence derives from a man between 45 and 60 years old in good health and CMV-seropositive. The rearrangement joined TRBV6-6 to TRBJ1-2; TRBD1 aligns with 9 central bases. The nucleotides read TGTGCCAGCAGTTACGGACCGGGACAGGGAAGCTATGGCTACACCTTC. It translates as CASSYGPGQGSYGYTF.